These 30 T cell receptor beta chains originate from one sample sequenced in a study of early T cells in non-severe SARS-CoV-2 infection. MiXCR was run by TCRdb on the 5' RACE reads, yielding one entry per CDR3 protein. The sample has some 38,000 distinct CDR3 sequences; less than 7% are singletons. The input for sequencing was whole blood, taken at baseline. All receptors derive from an adult who was a healthcare worker with PCR-confirmed SARS-CoV-2 infection or an uninfected control (not recorded which).

This clonotype was detected many times. V gene TRBV4-1 combines with J gene TRBJ1-6; D may be TRBD1 (5 bases). Germline V gives CDR1 MGHRA, CDR2 YSYEKL. Deletions cut 1 base from V and 10 bases from J, with 20 bases between. The length of the CDR3 is 17 residues. Here the CDR3 DNA reads TGCGCCAGCAGCCAAGTTGTTGTGAGGGGAATCAAATCACCCCTCCACTTT. As protein: CASSQVVVRGIKSPLHF.

V is TRBV12-3 or TRBV12-4 and J is TRBJ1-5; D is ambiguous. V lost 1 base, J lost 9 bases, and 4 bases lay in between. The CDR3 spans 11 residues. The CDR3 here is CASSLGGPQHF. CDR3 in DNA: TGTGCCAGCAGTTTAGGTGGGCCCCAGCATTTT.

This clonotype was detected many times. The V gene is TRBV11-2, the J gene TRBJ2-1; a weak D match, TRBD2 (6 bases). The CDR3 totals 15 residues. Trimming removed 5 bases at V and 9 bases at J, with 20 bases between. CDR1 SGHAT and CDR2 FQNNGV come from the germline V gene. The CDR3 DNA reads TGTGCCAGCAGCGGGATAAACGGGAGAATTATTGAGCAGTTCTTC. Amino acids: CASSGINGRIIEQFF.

The chain employs TRBV6-1 and TRBJ2-1, with TRBD2 matching over 9 bases. Per germline, CDR1 MNHNS and CDR2 SASEGT. V lost 6 bases to trimming and J lost 9 bases; unmatched junction nucleotides: 3. This CDR3 region has 12 residues. As DNA, the CDR3 is TGTGCCAGCAGGGCGGGGGGGAGTGAGCAGTTCTTC. This sequence encodes CASRAGGSEQFF.

This clonotype was detected many times. The V gene is TRBV7-8, the J gene TRBJ2-3; no clear D gene. Germline loops: CDR1 SGHVS, CDR2 FQNEAQ. The V end lost 1 base, the J end lost 1 base, and 3 bases lay between the germline ends. The CDR3 spans 13 residues. CDR3 DNA sequence: TGTGCCAGCAGCTTAGTGGGCACAGATACGCAGTATTTT. It specifies CASSLVGTDTQYF.

Ten or more counts support this clonotype. The chain is built from TRBV7-2 and TRBJ1-2; D possibly corresponds to TRBD1 (6 bases). The CDR3 extends over 14 amino acids. Germline CDR1 is SGHTA and CDR2 is FQGNSA. With 8 bases removed from V and 8 bases from J, the gap between germline ends came to 21 bases. In DNA form, the CDR3 reads TGTGCCAGCGCCACCGGGCGGGGGGCAGGCGGCTACACCTTC. Protein product: CASATGRGAGGYTF.

This clonotype has just a few counts. Germline and junction disagree at one end, which may indicate a read error. The chain has TRBV10-3 and TRBJ1-1, with a weak D call TRBD1 (5 bases). This CDR3 contains 13 residues. The germline V gene encodes CDR1 ENHRY and CDR2 SYGVKD. CDR3 sequence reads: CAISVGGNTKAFF. DNA for the CDR3: TGTGCCATCAGTGTGGGGGGTAACACTAAAGCTTTCTTT.

This clonotype was recorded many times. The V call is TRBV4-3, the J call TRBJ1-5, with a weak D call TRBD1 (5 bases). The CDR3 has 15 residues. Germline CDR1 and CDR2: LGHNA and YSLEER. V lost 4 bases and J lost 5, with 15 bases in between. The CDR3 loop reads CASSLTDLGDQPQHF. The CDR3 DNA reads as TGCGCCAGCAGCCTTACTGACTTGGGGGATCAGCCCCAGCATTTT.

Comments on this clonotype: A clone one base away is much larger, so this may be a read error. V usage is TRBV7-8 and J usage is TRBJ2-2, with 7 bases lining up with TRBD1. The CDR3 has 14 residues. Unmatched junction bases numbered 3, after V lost 3 bases and J lost 5 bases. CDR1 is SGHVS, CDR2 FQNEAQ, per germline. CDR3 in DNA: TGTGCCAGCAGCTTTAGGGGGCTTACCGGGGAGCTGTTTTTT. It codes for CASSFRGLTGELFF.

The sample holds many counts of this clonotype. A junction boundary mismatches the germline segment, possibly from a read error. The chain combines TRBV7-8 with TRBJ1-5; TRBD1 is a possible D gene (6 bases). Germline-derived CDR1 and CDR2 are SGHVS and FQNEAQ. The CDR3 has 15 residues. CDR3 amino acids: CASSLAGALEQPQHF. In DNA, the CDR3 is TGTGCCAGCAGTTTAGCGGGGGCTCTGGAACAGCCCCAGCATTTT.

The rearrangement joins TRBV5-1 to TRBJ2-3; tentative D call: TRBD2 (6 bases). CDR1 and CDR2 from the germline V gene are SGHRS and YFSETQ. This CDR3 is built from 16 residues. The V gene lost 6 bases and the J gene lost 2 bases, with 19 bases spanning the gap. The CDR3 DNA is TGCGCCAGCACCTATCGTCCGGGACTCTCCACAGATACGCAGTATTTT. It specifies CASTYRPGLSTDTQYF.

This clonotype has at least ten counts. This sequence joins TRBV12-3 or TRBV12-4 and TRBJ2-3, with TRBD1 matching 9 bases. The CDR3 covers 15 residues. The J segment lost 5 bases and the V segment lost 5 bases, leaving 8 bases of the junction unmatched. The CDR3 reads CASSTTGGRGDTQYF. In nucleotides, the CDR3 is TGTGCCAGCAGTACCACAGGGGGCAGGGGAGATACGCAGTATTTT.

The table lists this clonotype with many counts. V is TRBV7-9 and J is TRBJ2-5; unclear D gene. Germline V gene data show CDR1 as SEHNR and CDR2 as FQNEAQ (reference sequence). There are 11 residues in the CDR3. The germline V and J ends were trimmed by 7 bases and 4 bases, with 7 bases remaining between them. The CDR3 DNA is TGTGCCAGCACAACTGGAGAGACCCAGTACTTC. Its protein product is CASTTGETQYF.

Many counts were recorded for this clonotype. The gene calls are TRBV12-3 or TRBV12-4 and TRBJ2-4; the match to TRBD1 covers 7 bases. The V gene end was trimmed by 6 bases and the J gene end by 0 bases; junction bases not matched to a gene: 8. The CDR3 spans 16 residues. CDR3 protein: CASSDGTALAKNIQYF. The CDR3 coding sequence is TGTGCCAGCAGCGACGGGACAGCTCTAGCCAAAAACATTCAGTACTTC.

Concerning this clonotype itself: With a much larger clone just one base away, this may be a read error. V and J are TRBV6-5 and TRBJ2-6, with unresolved D. The V and J ends lost 0 bases and 1 base respectively, with 10 bases between them. CDR3 length: 17 residues. CDR1 and CDR2 from the germline V gene are MNHEY and SVGAGI. The CDR3: CASSYSVTPSGANVLTF. CDR3 bases: TGTGCCAGCAGTTACTCTGTAACTCCGTCTGGGGCCAACGTCCTGACTTTC.

This clonotype was counted at least ten times. This rearrangement joins TRBV5-4 to TRBJ2-5, with D perhaps matching TRBD1 or TRBD2 (6 bases each). V gave up 4 bases and J gave up 4 bases, with 17 bases separating them. This CDR3 has 15 amino acids. Germline assignment: CDR1 SGHNT and CDR2 YYREEE (reference sequence). The CDR3 DNA reads TGTGCCAGCAGCAGTACCGGGGGCATGATAGAGACCCAGTACTTC. Encoded protein: CASSSTGGMIETQYF.

There are many counts of this clonotype. This rearrangement joins TRBV18 to TRBJ1-2; D perhaps matches TRBD1 (5 bases). Germline V CDR1 and CDR2: KGHSH, LQKENI. This CDR3 is 13 amino acids long. V lost 2 bases to trimming and J lost 6 bases, with 10 bases between them. CDR3 DNA sequence: TGTGCCAGCTCACCAAACAGGTTCGATGGCTACACCTTC. This sequence encodes CASSPNRFDGYTF. The full variable domain, completed using reference TRBV18 and TRBJ1-2, is NAGVMQNPRHLVRRRGQEARLRCSPMKGHSHVYWYRQLPEEGLKFMVYLQKENIIDESGMPKERFSAEFPKEGPSILRIQQVVRGDSAAYFCASSPNRFDGYTFGSGTRLTVV.

The CDR3 protein is CASSLGGAGNYNSPLHF. CDR3 coding DNA: TGTGCCAGCAGCTTGGGGGGGGCAGGGAATTATAATTCACCCCTCCACTTT. This rearrangement joins TRBV5-4 to TRBJ1-6; weak D call: TRBD1 (6 bases). CDR3 size: 17 residues. Germline V gene sequence: CDR1 SGHNT, CDR2 YYREEE (reference sequence). V lost 0 bases and J lost 4, with 14 bases in between.

This clonotype was observed at least ten times. The V and J genes are TRBV19 and TRBJ1-2; the D is unclear. Trimming removed 6 bases at V and 8 bases at J, with 16 bases between. This CDR3 is built from 13 residues. Per the germline V gene, CDR1 is LNHDA and CDR2 is SQIVND (reference sequence). This CDR3 reads CASSITPAGGYTF. CDR3 bases: TGTGCCAGTAGCATCACTCCGGCGGGAGGCTACACCTTC.

At least ten counts were recorded for this clonotype. This chain links TRBV12-5 with TRBJ2-2, with unresolved D. The germline V gene has CDR1 LGHNT and CDR2 FRNRAP. The ends were cut back, 2 bases at V and 1 base at J, with 11 bases in the middle. The CDR3 runs 16 residues. CDR3 nucleotides: TGTGCTAGTGGTTTGTTAGACTCCAGGAACACCGGGGAGCTGTTTTTT. Its translation: CASGLLDSRNTGELFF.

In this sample, this clonotype turned up many times. The J gene is TRBJ2-2, the V gene TRBV5-1; 10 bases align to TRBD2. There are 17 residues in the CDR3. V lost 3 bases and J lost 4; bases outside the gene matches: 9. Germline lookup yields CDR1 SGHRS and CDR2 YFSETQ. CDR3 amino acids: CASSSMLAGGSTGELFF. CDR3 DNA: TGCGCCAGCAGCTCGATGTTAGCGGGAGGTAGCACCGGGGAGCTGTTTTTT.

The V call is TRBV12-3 or TRBV12-4, the J call TRBJ2-3, with unresolved D. This CDR3 is 15 amino acids long. V lost 1 base, J lost 0 bases, and 8 bases lay in between. CDR3 bases: TGTGCCAGCAGTTTAGGACTGACTAGCACAGATACGCAGTATTTT. Residues: CASSLGLTSTDTQYF.

The V call is TRBV6-5, the J call TRBJ1-3; 7 nucleotides match TRBD1. With V trimmed by 7 bases and J by 2 bases, 5 bases remained unmatched. Germline V gene sequence: CDR1 MNHEY, CDR2 SVGAGI. This CDR3 has 14 amino acids. Written as DNA, the CDR3 is TGTGCCAGCATACAGGGGTCGCCTGGAAACACCATATATTTT. Amino acid sequence: CASIQGSPGNTIYF.

This clonotype occurred many times. This sequence joins TRBV11-2 and TRBJ1-1; D unresolved. Germline assignment: CDR1 SGHAT and CDR2 FQNNGV. Deletions cut 2 bases from V and 4 bases from J, with 5 bases between. The CDR3 has 12 residues. The CDR3 DNA sequence: TGTGCCAGCAGCTTATTCGGCACTGAAGCTTTCTTT. It encodes CASSLFGTEAFF.

This clonotype appeared many times. The gene calls are TRBV27 and TRBJ2-1, with D perhaps matching TRBD1 (6 bases). Germline V gives CDR1 MNHEY, CDR2 SMNVEV (reference sequence). The ends were cut back, 3 bases at V and 5 bases at J, with 11 bases in the middle. The CDR3 totals 14 residues. The DNA for the CDR3 is TGTGCCAGCAGTTTCGGGACAAGTCACAATGAGCAGTTCTTC. This gives the protein CASSFGTSHNEQFF.

This clonotype was found many times. The chain employs TRBV7-2 and TRBJ2-2, with a tentative D call TRBD2 (6 bases). Germline assignment: CDR1 SGHTA and CDR2 FQGNSA. This CDR3 contains 14 residues. Trimming cost V 5 bases and J 3 bases, with 10 bases left between them. The CDR3 DNA reads as TGTGCCAGCAGCCCATGGGAGGACACCGGGGAGCTGTTTTTT. Protein: CASSPWEDTGELFF.

This clonotype was seen many times. This chain links TRBV12-3 or TRBV12-4 with TRBJ2-2; TRBD2 matches 12 bases. The CDR3 spans 18 residues. V gave up 6 bases and J gave up 4 bases; unmatched junction bases: 12. This CDR3 is CASRPLAGGPGGTGELFF. CDR3 nucleotide sequence: TGTGCCAGCAGACCCCTAGCGGGGGGGCCTGGCGGCACCGGGGAGCTGTTTTTT.

This clonotype occurred many times. The V call is TRBV11-2, the J call TRBJ2-2; D is undetermined. Germline CDR1 is SGHAT and CDR2 is FQNNGV. Trimming removed 2 bases from V and 1 base from J, with 5 bases in between. The CDR3 has 14 residues. The CDR3 DNA reads as TGTGCCAGCAGCTTAATGGTGAACACCGGGGAGCTGTTTTTT. As protein: CASSLMVNTGELFF.

The table lists this clonotype with many counts. This chain joins TRBV7-7 and TRBJ2-3, with D uncertain. The CDR3 loop spans 14 amino acids. The germline V and J ends were trimmed by 5 bases and 2 bases, with 11 bases remaining between them. CDR1 SSHAT and CDR2 FNYEAQ come from the germline V gene (reference sequence). Here the CDR3 reads CASSIGPSTDTQYF. The CDR3 DNA follows: TGTGCCAGCAGCATCGGACCTTCCACAGATACGCAGTATTTT.

Many counts were recorded for this clonotype. The CDR3 DNA reads TGTGCCAGCATAGGGTGGGATGAGCGCGCTGAAGCTTTCTTT. As protein: CASIGWDERAEAFF. The rearrangement links TRBV6-1 to TRBJ1-1; the D is unclear. CDR3 length equals 14 residues. Germline V gene data show CDR1 as MNHNS and CDR2 as SASEGT. The V end was cut by 7 bases, the J end by 6 bases, with 18 bases between.